This is a list of T cell receptor beta chains from one sample in a study of blood T cell repertoires in COVID-19. TCRdb's copy holds only in-frame clones and misses some; the assay was immunoSEQ multiplex PCR. The sample consists of about 150,000 clones, 80% to 85% of them appearing once. The specimen sequenced was peripheral blood. The receptors originated from a man between 18 and 29 years old with active or convalescent COVID-19. CDR3s include the opening cysteine and the closing phenylalanine or tryptophan. The D gene is left open where the match is weak. Size values are once, few and many counts, or a class for expanded clones, and some rows have none.

v_gene: TRBV18; abundance: .; j_gene: TRBJ2-5; d_gene: TRBD2; CDR3nt: TGTGCCAGCTCAAGGGCTGGGACTAGTCCAGAGACCCAGTACTTC; CDR3aa: CASSRAGTSPETQYF
v_gene: TRBV5-1; abundance: .; j_gene: TRBJ2-7; d_gene: TRBD2; CDR3nt: TGCGCCAGCAGCCCGGTACTCGGGGGGGAGGGAGCCTACGAGCAGTACTTC; CDR3aa: CASSPVLGGEGAYEQYF
v_gene: TRBV2; abundance: .; j_gene: TRBJ1-4; d_gene: .; CDR3nt: TGTGCCAGCAGTGAATTCGGGCAGGGCTTAAATGAAAAACTGTTTTTT; CDR3aa: CASSEFGQGLNEKLFF
v_gene: TRBV18; abundance: .; j_gene: TRBJ1-6; d_gene: .; CDR3nt: TGTGCCAGCTCACCAGGGCAGGCCCGCTTGGACCTCCACTTT; CDR3aa: CASSPGQARLDLHF
v_gene: TRBV19; abundance: .; j_gene: TRBJ1-5; d_gene: .; CDR3nt: TGTGCCAGTAGTATTACTGGCCGGGACAATCAGCCCCAGCATTTT; CDR3aa: CASSITGRDNQPQHF
v_gene: TRBV5-4; abundance: .; j_gene: TRBJ1-2; d_gene: .; CDR3nt: TGTGCCAGCAGCTTGGACAGATCCACGGATGGCTACACCTTC; CDR3aa: CASSLDRSTDGYTF
v_gene: TRBV5-5; abundance: .; j_gene: TRBJ1-1; d_gene: .; CDR3nt: TGTGCCAGCAGCTTGTCACAGATGAACACTGAAGCTTTCTTT; CDR3aa: CASSLSQMNTEAFF
v_gene: TRBV4-3; abundance: .; j_gene: TRBJ1-1; d_gene: .; CDR3nt: TGCGCCAGCAGCCCGCTCGGGGGGGTGAACACTGAAGCTTTCTTT; CDR3aa: CASSPLGGVNTEAFF
v_gene: TRBV30; abundance: .; j_gene: TRBJ1-2; d_gene: TRBD1; CDR3nt: TGTGCCGGACAGGAAAACTATGGCTACACCTTC; CDR3aa: CAGQENYGYTF
v_gene: TRBV6-5; abundance: .; j_gene: TRBJ1-6; d_gene: .; CDR3nt: TGTGCCAGCACAAGGAACAGGAGCTATAATTCACCCCTCCACTTT; CDR3aa: CASTRNRSYNSPLHF
v_gene: TRBV28; abundance: few; j_gene: TRBJ1-1; d_gene: TRBD1; CDR3nt: TGTGCCAGCAGTTGGGACAGTTTCGGGTACACTGAAGCTTTCTTT; CDR3aa: CASSWDSFGYTEAFF
v_gene: TRBV19; abundance: .; j_gene: TRBJ2-3; d_gene: .; CDR3nt: TGTGCCAGTAGTATCTTGGGGGGGGCCCCAGATACGCAGTATTTT; CDR3aa: CASSILGGAPDTQYF
v_gene: TRBV2; abundance: .; j_gene: TRBJ1-2; d_gene: TRBD1; CDR3nt: TGTGCCAGCAGGCCGGGACAGACCTATGGCTACACCTTC; CDR3aa: CASRPGQTYGYTF
v_gene: TRBV7-8; abundance: .; j_gene: TRBJ2-7; d_gene: TRBD1; CDR3nt: TGTGCCAGCAGCTATACCGGGACAGGCGACTACGAGCAGTACTTC; CDR3aa: CASSYTGTGDYEQYF
v_gene: TRBV6-6; abundance: .; j_gene: TRBJ2-2; d_gene: .; CDR3nt: TGTGCCAGCAGTCAGGGACTCGCGAACACCGGGGAGCTGTTTTTT; CDR3aa: CASSQGLANTGELFF